Given below is one T cell receptor (beta chain) in context. Antigen: not known. At cycle 4 day 1, cycle 7 day 1, and baseline, blood was sampled. Libraries were prepared by immunoSEQ multiplex PCR; TCRdb keeps only in-frame clonotypes and omits some of them. The sample has more than 70,000 clones; just over 90% are singletons. The record originates from a study of OX40 agonist ivuxolimab in advanced cancers. The study's findings and limits: Expanded clones were, on average, more numerous in CD8+ T cells than in CD4+. It was not determined which antigens were specifically recognized by the peripheral T cells that had undergone clonal expansion.

With 8 bases removed from V and 2 bases from J, the gap between germline ends came to 13 bases. Looked up from germline, CDR1 is MNHNS and CDR2 is SASEGT. The CDR3 runs to 13 residues. The receptor comes from an adult with an advanced solid tumor such as melanoma, head and neck, liver or kidney cancer. The rearrangement joins TRBV6-1 to TRBJ2-7; D is perhaps TRBD2 (5 bases). Sequencing was performed on CD4+ or CD8+ T cells sorted from blood, taken in a trial of the OX40 agonist ivuxolimab. The CDR3 sequence is CASGEQRAYEQYF. Written as DNA, the CDR3 is TGTGCCAGCGGGGAACAGAGGGCCTACGAGCAGTACTTC.